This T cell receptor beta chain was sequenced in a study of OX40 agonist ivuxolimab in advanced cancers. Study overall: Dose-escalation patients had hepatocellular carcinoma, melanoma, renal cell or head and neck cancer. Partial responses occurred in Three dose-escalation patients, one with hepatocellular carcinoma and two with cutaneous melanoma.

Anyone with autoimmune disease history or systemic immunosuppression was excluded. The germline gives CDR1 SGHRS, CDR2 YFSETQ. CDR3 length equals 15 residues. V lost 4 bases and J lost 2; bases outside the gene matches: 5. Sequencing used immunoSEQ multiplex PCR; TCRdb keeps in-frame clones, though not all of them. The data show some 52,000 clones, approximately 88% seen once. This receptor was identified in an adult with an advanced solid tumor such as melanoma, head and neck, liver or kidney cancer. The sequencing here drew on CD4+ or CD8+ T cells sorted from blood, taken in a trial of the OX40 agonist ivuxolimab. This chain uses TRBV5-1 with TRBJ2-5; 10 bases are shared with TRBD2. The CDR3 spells CASSALAGRQETQYF. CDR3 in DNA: TGCGCCAGCAGCGCACTAGCGGGGAGACAAGAGACCCAGTACTTC.